The 26 T cell receptor beta chains reported below all come from one sample, sequenced in a study of cytomegalovirus exposure and HLA in healthy donors. The PCR ran on 60 Vbeta and 13 Jbeta primers. Using immunoSEQ multiplex PCR, the repertoire was profiled, and TCRdb retains in-frame clones only, with some absent. The sample consists of 150,000 to 200,000 clones, around 80% of them appearing once. The material sequenced was PBMCs. These receptors all stem from a woman in her 30s in good health and CMV-seropositive.

This clone has just one count. The chain is built from TRBV7-2 and TRBJ2-5, with 9 bases fitting TRBD2. After removal of 5 bases from V and 4 bases from J, the junction contained 14 bases not matched to a gene. Germline V gene lookup returns CDR1 SGHTA and CDR2 FQGNSA. This CDR3 comprises 17 residues. CDR3 sequence reads: CASSPSGVASGTETQYF. In DNA form, the CDR3 reads TGTGCCAGCAGCCCATCGGGGGTGGCTAGCGGGACAGAGACCCAGTACTTC. Looking up the rest from reference TRBV7-2 and TRBJ2-5 gives the full variable domain: GAGVSQSPSNKVTEKGKDVELRCDPISGHTALYWYRQSLGQGLEFLIYFQGNSAPDKSGLPSDRFSAERTGGSVSTLTIQRTQQEDSAVYLCASSPSGVASGTETQYFGPGTRLLVL.

This sequence joins TRBV5-1 and TRBJ2-5; no clear D. The ends were cut back, 0 bases at V and 2 bases at J, with 14 bases in the middle. The CDR3 is made up of 16 amino acids. Looked up from germline, CDR1 is SGHRS and CDR2 is YFSETQ. The DNA for the CDR3 is TGCGCCAGCAGCTTGGCTCCGCGGCGACGGCAAGAGACCCAGTACTTC. It encodes CASSLAPRRRQETQYF.

This clone was observed a few times. The chain recombines TRBV2 with TRBJ2-3, with TRBD1 identical over 9 bases. J gave up 3 bases and V 0 bases, and 4 bases lay outside the gene matches. The CDR3 contains 16 residues. CDR1 and CDR2 from the germline V gene are SNHLY and FYNNEI. The CDR3 loop is CASSEALGQGTDTQYF. Here the CDR3 DNA reads TGTGCCAGCAGTGAAGCCTTAGGACAGGGGACAGATACGCAGTATTTT.

The V call is TRBV25-1, the J call TRBJ2-3, with 7 positions matching TRBD1. The V gene end was trimmed by 1 base and the J gene end by 0 bases; junction bases not matched to a gene: 4. The germline V gene has CDR1 MGHDK and CDR2 SYGVNS. The CDR3 totals 16 residues. CDR3 sequence: CASSESQGDSTDTQYF. The CDR3 bases are TGTGCCAGCAGTGAATCCCAGGGGGACAGCACAGATACGCAGTATTTT.

The gene calls are TRBV11-2 and TRBJ2-7; TRBD1 might be the D (5 bases). Germline loops: CDR1 SGHAT, CDR2 FQNNGV. This CDR3 has 14 amino acids. V shed 7 bases and J shed 7 bases, with 20 bases lying between them. The CDR3 nucleotides read TGTGCCAGCACCGAAGGGGTCCCCATTCGGGAGCAGTACTTC. Protein: CASTEGVPIREQYF.

The rearrangement joins TRBV11-1 to TRBJ2-4; TRBD2 might be the D (6 bases). The length of the CDR3 is 14 residues. Germline CDR1 SGHAT, CDR2 FQDESV (reference sequence). Trimming pared 6 bases from V and 5 bases from J, leaving 14 bases between. CDR3 in amino acids: CASSYGGDENIQYF. The CDR3, as DNA: TGTGCCAGCAGTTACGGCGGGGATGAAAACATTCAGTACTTC.

V and J are TRBV11-2 and TRBJ2-7, with D possibly matching TRBD2 (5 bases). The CDR3 contains 15 residues. Germline V lookup: CDR1 SGHAT, CDR2 FQNNGV. Trimming took 3 bases from V and 2 from J, leaving 14 bases between them. CDR3 loop: CASSFGLADTYEQYF. The DNA for the CDR3 is TGTGCCAGCAGCTTCGGGCTAGCTGACACCTACGAGCAGTACTTC. Full variable domain (outside the CDR3, taken from reference TRBV11-2 and TRBJ2-7): EAGVAQSPRYKIIEKRQSVAFWCNPISGHATLYWYQQILGQGPKLLIQFQNNGVVDDSQLPKDRFSAERLKGVDSTLKIQPAKLEDSAVYLCASSFGLADTYEQYFGPGTRLTVT.

This chain uses TRBV6-5 with TRBJ2-5, with D tentatively TRBD2 (6 bases). This CDR3 region has 15 residues. Germline assignment: CDR1 MNHEY and CDR2 SVGAGI. Deletions cut 3 bases from V and 6 bases from J, with 17 bases between. The CDR3 nucleotides are TGTGCCAGCAGTTATTGGGACGGGGGTTTGAAGACCCAGTACTTC. Amino acids: CASSYWDGGLKTQYF.

This clone was detected a few times. The chain combines TRBV10-3 with TRBJ1-3; D ambiguous. The CDR3 length is 15 residues. Germline CDR1 and CDR2: ENHRY and SYGVKD. V lost 0 bases, J lost 0 bases, and 6 bases lay in between. CDR3 sequence: CAISESSFSGNTIYF. As DNA, the CDR3 is TGTGCCATCAGTGAGTCGTCATTCTCTGGAAACACCATATATTTT.

The CDR3 bases are TGTGCCAGTAGTATAGAATGGGGGCGAGACAATCAGCCCCAGCATTTT. Protein product: CASSIEWGRDNQPQHF. This chain connects TRBV19 to TRBJ1-5; a weak D match, TRBD1 (6 bases). Trimming pared 0 bases from V and 3 bases from J, leaving 12 bases between. CDR3 length: 16 amino acids. Germline V gene lookup returns CDR1 LNHDA and CDR2 SQIVND (reference sequence).

The J gene is TRBJ2-5, the V gene TRBV27; perhaps TRBD1 as D (6 bases). Germline loops: CDR1 MNHEY, CDR2 SMNVEV (reference sequence). This CDR3 has 15 residues. The germline V and J ends were trimmed by 5 bases and 5 bases, with 18 bases remaining between them. For the CDR3, the DNA is TGTGCCAGCAGTCCCCGAACAGGGTTGGGGGAGACCCAGTACTTC. Protein: CASSPRTGLGETQYF.

The V call is TRBV2, the J call TRBJ2-2; TRBD2 aligns across 10 bases. Trimming at V came to 8 bases and at J to 5 bases, leaving 17 bases not matched to a gene. The CDR3 length is 18 residues. Germline CDR1 reads SNHLY; CDR2 reads FYNNEI. The DNA of the CDR3 is TGTGCCAGCCACACACTCGGCGTCCTAGCGGGAGCTACCGGGGAGCTGTTTTTT. The encoded protein is CASHTLGVLAGATGELFF.

The genes are TRBV29-1 and TRBJ2-1, with D tentatively TRBD1 (5 bases). This CDR3 spans 9 amino acids. Looked up from germline, CDR1 is SQVTM and CDR2 is ANQGSEA. Trimming shortened V by 4 bases and J by 10 bases, and 5 bases separated the two germline ends. The CDR3 nucleotides are TGCAGCGTTGGGACAGAGCAGTTCTTC. It yields the protein CSVGTEQFF.

The chain employs TRBV7-9 and TRBJ2-1; the D gene is possibly TRBD2 (6 bases). Germline V gene lookup returns CDR1 SEHNR and CDR2 FQNEAQ (reference sequence). Trimming shortened V by 6 bases and J by 6 bases, and 21 bases separated the two germline ends. The CDR3 has 16 residues. The CDR3 loop reads CASSSPQGLAFNEQFF. In DNA, the CDR3 is TGTGCCAGCAGTAGCCCCCAGGGACTCGCTTTCAATGAGCAGTTCTTC.

This chain links TRBV4-3 with TRBJ2-1, with D possibly being TRBD2 (6 bases). V lost 1 base to trimming and J lost 5 bases, with 15 bases between them. Germline lookup yields CDR1 LGHNA and CDR2 YSLEER. The CDR3 contains 16 residues. The CDR3: CASSQVKVTRDNEQFF. Written as DNA, the CDR3 is TGCGCCAGCAGCCAAGTCAAGGTGACTAGGGACAATGAGCAGTTCTTC.

V gene TRBV28 combines with J gene TRBJ1-1, with D uncertain. The length of the CDR3 is 13 residues. Trimming removed 3 bases at V and 3 bases at J, with 8 bases between. Germline CDR1 MDHEN, CDR2 SYDVKM. This CDR3 is CASSLGSYTEAFF. The CDR3 DNA sequence: TGTGCCAGCAGTTTGGGCAGCTACACTGAAGCTTTCTTT.

The rearrangement uses TRBV7-6 and TRBJ2-7, with 9 bases identical to TRBD1. Germline CDR1 reads SGHVS; CDR2 reads FNYEAQ. V shed 5 bases and J 2 bases; nucleotides not matched to a gene: 7. The CDR3 sequence is 15 residues long. CDR3 sequence (DNA): TGTGCCAGCAGCGTCCCGGGACAGGGACCCTACGAGCAGTACTTC. It is translated as CASSVPGQGPYEQYF. Variable domain in full (rest from reference TRBV7-6 and TRBJ2-7): GAGVSQSPRYKVTKRGQDVALRCDPISGHVSLYWYRQALGQGPEFLTYFNYEAQQDKSGLPNDRFSAERPEGSISTLTIQRTEQRDSAMYRCASSVPGQGPYEQYFGPGTRLTVT.

This clone was seen more than once but under ten times. Other DNA sequences within the sample encode an identical CDR3. The genes are TRBV5-4 and TRBJ2-5, with D possibly matching TRBD1 (6 bases). Germline V CDR1 and CDR2: SGHNT, YYREEE (reference sequence). CDR3 length: 14 residues. The germline V and J ends were trimmed by 4 bases and 2 bases, with 12 bases remaining between them. CDR3 amino acids: CASSSPGQQETQYF. DNA of the CDR3: TGTGCCAGCAGCAGTCCCGGACAGCAAGAGACCCAGTACTTC.

The rearrangement uses TRBV6-5 and TRBJ2-7, with TRBD2 identical over 7 bases. This CDR3 is 16 amino acids long. CDR1 is MNHEY and CDR2 is SVGAGI in the germline V gene. Germline trimming cut 0 bases from V and 0 bases from J; bases unmatched to any gene: 5. The CDR3 sequence: CASSYSTASGSYEQYF. The CDR3 region has the DNA TGTGCCAGCAGTTACTCGACGGCTAGCGGCTCCTACGAGCAGTACTTC.

This chain uses TRBV7-8 with TRBJ2-1; 7 nucleotides align to TRBD1. This CDR3 is built from 17 residues. Losses at the gene ends were 3 bases for V and 5 bases for J; bases not matched to a gene: 13. From germline, CDR1 is SGHVS and CDR2 FQNEAQ. The chain's CDR3 is CASSLPREGGLDNEQFF. As DNA, the CDR3 is TGTGCCAGCAGCTTGCCCCGGGAAGGGGGCCTCGACAATGAGCAGTTCTTC. The full variable domain, in which reference TRBV7-8 and TRBJ2-1 provide the parts outside the CDR3, is GAGVSQSPRYKVAKRGQDVALRCDPISGHVSLFWYQQALGQGPEFLTYFQNEAQLDKSGLPSDRFFAERPEGSVSTLKIQRTQQEDSAVYLCASSLPREGGLDNEQFFGPGTRLTVL.

The V and J genes are TRBV7-9 and TRBJ2-2, with D possibly matching TRBD1 (5 bases). V was cut by 4 bases and J by 1 base, with 10 bases left in between. Per germline, CDR1 SEHNR and CDR2 FQNEAQ (reference sequence). The length of the CDR3 is 15 residues. The CDR3: CASSSTTGNTGELFF. As DNA, the CDR3 is TGTGCCAGCAGCTCAACAACAGGGAACACCGGGGAGCTGTTTTTT.

The chain combines TRBV29-1 with TRBJ2-3; D might be TRBD1 (5 bases). Trimming shortened V by 1 base and J by 1 base, and 6 bases separated the two germline ends. The CDR3 contains 13 residues. The germline gives CDR1 SQVTM, CDR2 ANQGSEA. The CDR3 region has the DNA TGCAGCGTTGAAGTAGGGGGCACAGATACGCAGTATTTT. Protein: CSVEVGGTDTQYF.

This chain joins TRBV30 and TRBJ2-3; 12 nucleotides agree with TRBD2. The V gene's germline CDR1 is GTSNPN and CDR2 SVGIG (reference sequence). The V gene end was trimmed by 3 bases and the J gene end by 5 bases; junction bases not matched to a gene: 6. The CDR3 runs to 15 residues. CDR3 nucleotides: TGTGCCTGGAGCGCGACTAGCGGGAGACAAGATACGCAGTATTTT. It specifies CAWSATSGRQDTQYF.

The chain is built from TRBV28 and TRBJ1-1; D might be TRBD1 (5 bases). The CDR3 length is 15 residues. V lost 9 bases, J lost 6 bases, and 23 bases lay in between. Per germline, CDR1 MDHEN and CDR2 SYDVKM. This CDR3 reads CASGAYVPGYAEAFF. The DNA for the CDR3 is TGTGCCAGTGGGGCGTATGTCCCAGGGTATGCTGAAGCTTTCTTT.

This clone was detected only once. The gene calls are TRBV6-1 and TRBJ2-1; 15 nucleotides agree with TRBD2. The length of the CDR3 is 15 residues. V shed 7 bases and J 4 bases; nucleotides not matched to a gene: 2. Germline lookup yields CDR1 MNHNS and CDR2 SASEGT. CDR3 amino acids: CASTGLAGGYNEQFF. The DNA for the CDR3 is TGTGCCAGCACGGGACTAGCGGGAGGATACAATGAGCAGTTCTTC.

This chain connects TRBV15 to TRBJ2-1; TRBD2 matches at 10 bases. Per germline, CDR1 LNHNV and CDR2 YYDKDF (reference sequence). This CDR3 is 15 amino acids long. J was trimmed by 5 bases and V by 5 bases; bases with no gene match: 6. This CDR3 is CATSGWTSGNNEQFF. Here the CDR3 DNA reads TGTGCCACCAGCGGATGGACTAGCGGTAACAATGAGCAGTTCTTC.